The sequence of this T cell receptor (beta chain) was determined in a study of T cells expressing NK-cell markers. Study at large: All TCR beta repertoires analysed originated from sorted CD3+CD56+NKG2C+, CD3+CD56+NKG2C- and CD3+CD56-NKG2C+ T cells.

Points on this clonotype: Antigen specificity is unknown.

The CDR3 runs to 16 residues. CDR1 is DFQATT, CDR2 SNEGSKA, per germline (reference sequence). Using the 5' RACE reads, TCRdb records one entry per CDR3 protein without DNA. The sample has approximately 460,000 distinct CDR3 sequences; the top ten hold roughly 7.2%. The study's findings and limits: The CD3+CD56-NKG2C+ fraction of four donors was likewise dominated by these clonotypes. Whether the expanded NKG2C+ T cell clones recognized HCMV remained unclear.

This chain joins TRBV20-1 and TRBJ2-4; no DNA is available, so the TRBD2 call from TCRdb remains unchecked. The sequence was obtained from a woman aged 18 to 69 in good health. Specimen: blood T cells: a sorted CD56 or NKG2C T cell subset, CD4+ or CD8+ T cells, or bulk PBMC T cells (not recorded which). The CDR3 spells CSARDGHSIAKNIQYF.